One and the same sample provided the 8 T cell receptor beta chains below, sequenced in a study of read filtering for tumor transcriptome and immune sequencing (dated by TCRdb to 2020 to 2022). Reads for this sample came from an Illumina HiSeq 4000. TCR libraries were built from about 370 ng RNA with the Immunoverse kit, using molecular barcoded adaptors covering alpha/delta and beta/gamma chains. TCRdb handled the public reads itself, with Q25 trimming in fastp and clone calling in MiXCR, and kept productive beta chains. Under each unique CDR3 protein, matching rows form one entry showing the most common genes and DNA. The table for this sample lists approximately 140,000 distinct CDR3 sequences; less than 15% of them were counted only once. The biggest ten clones account for 7% to 9% of the sample. Sequencing used a population of CD138-negative cells sorted from bone marrow. The cell subset or site label for this specimen denotes: bone marrow mononuclear cells depleted of CD138+ plasma/myeloma cells by negative magnetic selection. These receptors all stem from a donor at least 40 years old with multiple myeloma.

This clonotype was seen many times. This chain links TRBV7-8 with TRBJ2-1, with D tentatively TRBD2 (6 bases). This CDR3 comprises 15 residues. V shed 5 bases and J shed 1 base, with 12 bases lying between them. CDR1 SGHVS and CDR2 FQNEAQ come from the germline V gene. The CDR3 sequence: CASSPLEGSYNEQFF. CDR3 nucleotide sequence: TGTGCCAGCAGCCCACTGGAGGGTTCCTACAATGAGCAGTTCTTC.

This clonotype is a singleton in its sample. A much larger clonotype is one base distant, so this may be a read error. V is TRBV20-1 and J is TRBJ2-7, with 8 nucleotides matching TRBD2. This CDR3 is 17 amino acids long. V shed 1 base, J shed 2 bases, and the junction held 13 bases outside the gene matches. Germline-derived CDR1 and CDR2 are DFQATT and SNEGSKA (reference sequence). The CDR3 is CSARGGSGSLGPYEQYF. Here the CDR3 DNA reads TGCAGTGCTAGAGGGGGGAGCGGGAGTTTGGGCCCCTACGAGCAGTACTTC.

At least ten counts were recorded for this clonotype. The rearrangement links TRBV7-9 to TRBJ1-1; 7 bases align to TRBD1. This CDR3 is 15 amino acids long. Germline V gives CDR1 SEHNR, CDR2 FQNEAQ (reference sequence). Losses at the gene ends were 5 bases for V and 4 bases for J; bases not matched to a gene: 10. CDR3 region: CASSPREGASTEAFF. For the CDR3, the DNA is TGTGCCAGCAGCCCCCGCGAGGGGGCGAGCACTGAAGCTTTCTTT. The variable domain in full, completed from reference TRBV7-9 and TRBJ1-1, reads DTGVSQNPRHKITKRGQNVTFRCDPISEHNRLYWYRQTLGQGPEFLTYFQNEAQLEKSRLLSDRFSAERPKGSFSTLEIQRTEQGDSAMYLCASSPREGASTEAFFGQGTRLTVV.

At least ten counts were recorded for this clonotype. The chain is built from TRBV20-1 and TRBJ2-1; tentative D call: TRBD2 (5 bases). V was shortened by 0 bases and J by 1 base, with 7 bases between the two germline ends. Germline V gives CDR1 DFQATT, CDR2 SNEGSKA (reference sequence). CDR3 length equals 14 residues. The CDR3 protein is CSAREPGSYNEQFF. The CDR3 region has the DNA TGCAGTGCTAGAGAACCGGGGTCCTACAATGAGCAGTTCTTC.

In the case of this clonotype: A much larger clone differs from this one at a single base, so this may be a read error. This chain uses TRBV20-1 with TRBJ2-3, with 7 bases that match TRBD2. From germline, CDR1 is DFQATT and CDR2 SNEGSKA (reference sequence). This CDR3 is 14 amino acids long. Trimming at V came to 5 bases and at J to 1 base, leaving 6 bases not matched to a gene. This CDR3 is CSAPPSGRTDTQYF. For the CDR3, the DNA is TGCAGTGCTCCGCCTAGCGGACGCACAGATACGCAGTATTTT.

This clonotype was counted at least ten times. This CDR3 reads CATSRDGGGNTEAFF. The CDR3 DNA reads TGTGCCACCAGCAGAGATGGAGGGGGAAACACTGAAGCTTTCTTT. The chain uses TRBV15 and TRBJ1-1; TRBD1 is a possible D gene (6 bases). Per germline, CDR1 LNHNV and CDR2 YYDKDF (reference sequence). V lost 0 bases, J lost 2 bases, and 10 bases lay in between. CDR3 length: 15 residues.

This clonotype showed up many times. V is TRBV4-1 and J is TRBJ2-1; D perhaps matches TRBD1 (6 bases). In germline, CDR1 is MGHRA, CDR2 YSYEKL. Trimming shortened V by 4 bases and J by 3 bases, and 10 bases separated the two germline ends. CDR3 length equals 14 residues. CDR3 in DNA: TGCGCCAGCAGCCTACAGGGTAACTACAATGAGCAGTTCTTC. Translating it yields CASSLQGNYNEQFF.

In its sample, this clonotype was seen a few times. V and J are TRBV19 and TRBJ1-2, with 8 bases identical to TRBD1. This CDR3 spans 15 amino acids. CDR1 LNHDA and CDR2 SQIVND come from the germline V gene (reference sequence). Trimming removed 7 bases from V and 2 bases from J; junction bases left unmatched: 9. In DNA, the CDR3 is TGTGCCAGTACCCCTGGGACAGGTGGGAACTATGGCTACACCTTC. It codes for CASTPGTGGNYGYTF.